This passage covers 30 T cell receptor beta chains from one sample sequenced in a study of identical twins. TCRdb re-derived calls from the 5' RACE reads in MiXCR, one entry per CDR3 protein. There are just under 650,000 distinct CDR3 sequences in the sample; roughly 6.6% occur only once, and around 1.6% lies in the top ten. The same sample was also used in a study of yellow fever vaccine responses in identical twins.

The specimen sequenced was PBMCs. These receptors were obtained from a woman between 18 and 29 years old in good health.

This clonotype was seen more than once but under ten times. This sequence joins TRBV20-1 and TRBJ1-1; TRBD1 is a possible D gene (6 bases). Germline assignment: CDR1 DFQATT and CDR2 SNEGSKA (reference sequence). V was cut by 8 bases and J by 3 bases, with 16 bases left in between. The CDR3 spans 13 residues. The CDR3, as DNA: TGCAGTTCCGACCAGGGGATCTACACTGAAGCTTTCTTT. This sequence encodes CSSDQGIYTEAFF.

This chain links TRBV20-1 with TRBJ2-7; tentative D call: TRBD2 (6 bases). The ends were cut back, 3 bases at V and 3 bases at J, with 18 bases in the middle. CDR3 size: 15 residues. Germline values: CDR1 DFQATT, CDR2 SNEGSKA (reference sequence). The CDR3 DNA sequence: TGCAGTGCTAGGTCGTTTAGCGGACCTAACTACGAGCAGTACTTC. Encoded protein: CSARSFSGPNYEQYF.

This clonotype was seen many times. The chain couples TRBV12-3 or TRBV12-4 to TRBJ2-5, with D perhaps matching TRBD1 or TRBD2 (5 bases each). Trimming took off 8 bases at V and 1 base at J, with 8 bases between the two ends. This CDR3 contains 12 residues. CDR3 bases: TGTGCCAGCGGGGGTCCCCAAGAGACCCAGTACTTC. It specifies CASGGPQETQYF.

This clonotype came up many times. V and J are TRBV6-2 or TRBV6-3 and TRBJ2-7, with D unresolved. The germline gives CDR1 MNHEY, CDR2 SVGEGT. This CDR3 contains 11 residues. The V and J ends lost 2 bases and 4 bases respectively, with 3 bases between them. Written as DNA, the CDR3 is TGTGCCAGCAGTTACCTGTACGAGCAGTACTTC. Translation: CASSYLYEQYF.

This clonotype was seen ten or more times. The gene calls are TRBV12-3 or TRBV12-4 and TRBJ2-5; D tentatively fits TRBD1 or TRBD2 (6 bases each). The CDR3 covers 14 residues. With 6 bases removed from V and 5 bases from J, the gap between germline ends came to 16 bases. CDR3 bases: TGTGCCAGCAGGCCAAAAAGGGGGGTGGAGACCCAGTACTTC. It is translated as CASRPKRGVETQYF.

This clonotype has a count of ten or more. The chain employs TRBV7-9 and TRBJ1-1; 7 bases line up with TRBD1. Trimming at V came to 1 base and at J to 3 bases, leaving 8 bases not matched to a gene. CDR1 and CDR2 from the germline V gene are SEHNR and FQNEAQ (reference sequence). The CDR3 has 16 residues. CDR3 coding DNA: TGTGCCAGCAGCTTAGGGTTGCCAGGGGGTGACACTGAAGCTTTCTTT. Protein product: CASSLGLPGGDTEAFF.

This clonotype was detected a few times. This chain uses TRBV4-1 with TRBJ2-7, with 10 positions matching TRBD1. The CDR3 runs to 13 residues. The V segment lost 8 bases and the J segment 5 bases; nucleotides outside the gene matches: 6. CDR1 is MGHRA and CDR2 is YSYEKL in the germline V gene. The CDR3 region has the DNA TGCGCCAGCCGGGGACAGGGGACAGACGAGCAGTACTTC. It yields the protein CASRGQGTDEQYF.

This clonotype came up many times. This chain uses TRBV29-1 with TRBJ2-1; 9 bases line up with TRBD2. Germline loops: CDR1 SQVTM, CDR2 ANQGSEA. The trim removed 7 bases at V and 10 bases at J, leaving 14 bases unmatched. This CDR3 spans 14 amino acids. The DNA of the CDR3 is TGCAGCGCCACGAGACTAGCGGAGCTGGGGGAGCAGTTCTTC. This encodes CSATRLAELGEQFF.

This clonotype was detected many times. CDR3 in DNA: TGTGCCACCAGCAGAGATCCGGGCGGGGAGCTGTTTTTT. The encoded protein is CATSRDPGGELFF. V and J are TRBV15 and TRBJ2-2; no reliable D call. V lost 0 bases to trimming and J lost 7 bases, with 6 bases between them. The CDR3 has 13 residues. Germline CDR1 is LNHNV and CDR2 is YYDKDF (reference sequence).

This clonotype showed up just a few times. The chain has TRBV20-1 and TRBJ1-4, with 7 bases identical to TRBD1. Germline-derived CDR1 and CDR2 are DFQATT and SNEGSKA (reference sequence). The ends lost 6 bases at V and 2 bases at J; junction bases unmatched: 12. This CDR3 contains 16 residues. The chain's CDR3 is CSAKWTGYKTNEKLFF. The CDR3 coding sequence is TGCAGTGCCAAATGGACAGGCTATAAGACTAATGAAAAACTGTTTTTT.

This clonotype has more than one count but fewer than ten. The chain has TRBV10-1 and TRBJ2-7; D is uncertain. CDR3 size: 15 residues. Looked up from germline, CDR1 is WNHNN and CDR2 is SYGVQD (reference sequence). V was pared by 0 bases and J by 3 bases, with 12 bases between. The CDR3 here is CASSESTGRNYEQYF. In DNA, the CDR3 is TGCGCCAGCAGTGAGTCTACTGGTCGGAACTACGAGCAGTACTTC.

Many counts were recorded for this clonotype. V and J are TRBV4-1 and TRBJ2-7; D call uncertain. Trimming stripped 1 base from V and 4 bases from J, with 11 bases between. The CDR3 length is 14 residues. The germline gives CDR1 MGHRA, CDR2 YSYEKL. The CDR3 loop is CASSQVDGPYEQYF. The CDR3 DNA follows: TGCGCCAGCAGCCAAGTCGACGGCCCTTACGAGCAGTACTTC.

This clonotype was counted a few times. The chain couples TRBV10-3 to TRBJ2-7, with a possible D match to TRBD2 (6 bases). This CDR3 region has 12 residues. Germline V lookup: CDR1 ENHRY, CDR2 SYGVKD. V dropped 10 bases and J dropped 9 bases, with 19 bases sitting between them. The CDR3 reads CANPPREVVQYV. The CDR3 DNA reads TGTGCCAACCCCCCGAGGGAGGTGGTGCAGTACGTC.

This clonotype was picked up many times. This sequence joins TRBV5-1 and TRBJ2-3, with D unclear. Trimming shortened V by 2 bases and J by 3 bases, and 7 bases separated the two germline ends. The V gene's germline CDR1 is SGHRS and CDR2 YFSETQ. CDR3 size: 13 residues. Here the CDR3 DNA reads TGCGCCAGCAGCTTTGGTAGGACAGATACGCAGTATTTT. This gives the protein CASSFGRTDTQYF.

This clonotype was observed once. V is TRBV6-2 or TRBV6-3 and J is TRBJ2-1; 10 bases agree with TRBD2. CDR1 is MNHEY, CDR2 SVGEGT, per germline. CDR3 length: 17 residues. V lost 6 bases, J lost 7 bases, and 15 bases stayed unmatched. Here the CDR3 reads CASSQESGGAVANEQFF. The CDR3 nucleotides are TGTGCCAGCAGCCAGGAAAGCGGGGGGGCGGTCGCAAATGAGCAGTTCTTC.

In its sample, this clonotype was seen a few times. This chain connects TRBV7-6 to TRBJ2-3; 11 nucleotides align to TRBD1. The CDR3 has 19 residues. J gave up 6 bases and V 6 bases, and 20 bases lay outside the gene matches. Per germline, CDR1 SGHVS and CDR2 FNYEAQ. CDR3 protein: CASRDGQGAWNPPADTQYF. In DNA, the CDR3 is TGTGCCAGCAGGGATGGACAGGGGGCGTGGAATCCACCCGCGGATACGCAGTATTTT.

As DNA, the CDR3 is TGCGCCAGCAGGCGAAAATCGGGCGCTGGTAGCACAGATACGCAGTATTTT. This sequence encodes CASRRKSGAGSTDTQYF. V gene TRBV5-1 combines with J gene TRBJ2-3; D gene unclear. This CDR3 comprises 17 residues. V lost 5 bases and J 0 bases, leaving 19 bases between the germline ends. CDR1 SGHRS and CDR2 YFSETQ come from the germline V gene.

This clonotype was observed at least ten times. The CDR3 spells CAILGGRGVRFF. The DNA for the CDR3 is TGTGCCATCTTAGGTGGGAGGGGGGTTCGGTTCTTC. This chain joins TRBV12-3 or TRBV12-4 and TRBJ2-1, with D tentatively TRBD2 (7 bases). Trimming shortened V by 10 bases and J by 15 bases, and 22 bases separated the two germline ends. The CDR3 length is 12 residues.

The chain is built from TRBV12-3 or TRBV12-4 and TRBJ2-5; 7 positions agree with TRBD2. The trim removed 3 bases at V and 4 bases at J, leaving 8 bases unmatched. This CDR3 is built from 15 residues. CDR3 nucleotides: TGTGCCAGCAGTTTGTGGGGGGGGGTCTCAGAGACCCAGTACTTC. Translating gives CASSLWGGVSETQYF.

V usage is TRBV4-1 and J usage is TRBJ2-3; TRBD2 aligns across 10 bases. The CDR3 sequence is 16 residues long. The germline CDR1 and CDR2 sequences are MGHRA and YSYEKL. Trimming removed 0 bases from V and 3 bases from J; junction bases left unmatched: 3. DNA of the CDR3: TGCGCCAGCAGCCAAGATGCTAGCGGGAGAACAGATACGCAGTATTTT. Translated: CASSQDASGRTDTQYF.

This clonotype was picked up many times. The J gene is TRBJ2-2, the V gene TRBV9; D possibly corresponds to TRBD2 (5 bases). Germline loops: CDR1 SGDLS, CDR2 YYNGEE. V was shortened by 4 bases and J by 1 base, with 11 bases between the two germline ends. The CDR3 covers 15 residues. The CDR3 spells CASSPHRGNTGELFF. The CDR3 DNA reads TGTGCCAGCAGCCCCCACCGGGGGAACACCGGGGAGCTGTTTTTT.

The sample holds a few counts of this clonotype. V gene TRBV15 combines with J gene TRBJ2-7, with 14 nucleotides matching TRBD2. The germline V gene encodes CDR1 LNHNV and CDR2 YYDKDF (reference sequence). The ends lost 0 bases at V and 2 bases at J; junction bases unmatched: 9. The CDR3 totals 19 residues. Written as DNA, the CDR3 is TGTGCCACCAGCAGAGAATGGGGACTAGCGGGAGTAAGCGCCTACGAGCAGTACTTC. It translates to CATSREWGLAGVSAYEQYF.

The V and J genes are TRBV2 and TRBJ2-7; no clear D gene. The CDR3 spans 11 residues. Trimming cost V 3 bases and J 6 bases, with 6 bases left between them. The germline CDR1 and CDR2 sequences are SNHLY and FYNNEI. The CDR3 DNA is TGTGCCAGCAGTGATAGGCGCGAGCAGTACGTC. This sequence encodes CASSDRREQYV.

This clonotype appeared a few times. The chain combines TRBV7-6 with TRBJ2-5, with 11 bases aligning to TRBD1. The CDR3 is 15 amino acids. Germline CDR1 reads SGHVS; CDR2 reads FNYEAQ. Trimming cost V 2 bases and J 3 bases; bases outside gene matches: 2. For the CDR3, the DNA is TGTGCCAGCAGCTTACGGGACAGGGGGGAAGAGACCCAGTACTTC. Translated: CASSLRDRGEETQYF.

The table lists this clonotype with many counts. The chain couples TRBV20-1 to TRBJ2-5, with unresolved D. The germline V and J ends were trimmed by 3 bases and 3 bases, with 11 bases remaining between them. Germline assignment: CDR1 DFQATT and CDR2 SNEGSKA (reference sequence). The CDR3 is 13 amino acids. The DNA for the CDR3 is TGCAGTGCTAGTGTTTTCCTGAAAGAGACCCAGTACTTC. Its translation is CSASVFLKETQYF.

This clonotype came up a few times. The V call is TRBV9, the J call TRBJ2-1; TRBD1 agrees at 7 bases. J gave up 4 bases and V 1 base, and 5 bases lay outside the gene matches. The CDR3 runs to 15 residues. Germline V CDR1 and CDR2: SGDLS, YYNGEE. The chain's CDR3 is CASSVLTGLYNEQFF. CDR3 coding DNA: TGTGCCAGCAGCGTACTGACAGGGCTGTACAATGAGCAGTTCTTC. Looking up the rest from reference TRBV9 and TRBJ2-1 gives the full variable domain: DSGVTQTPKHLITATGQRVTLRCSPRSGDLSVYWYQQSLDQGLQFLIQYYNGEERAKGNILERFSAQQFPDLHSELNLSSLELGDSALYFCASSVLTGLYNEQFFGPGTRLTVL.

The J gene is TRBJ2-5, the V gene TRBV28, with unresolved D. The V and J ends lost 6 bases and 5 bases respectively, with 16 bases between them. This CDR3 spans 14 amino acids. In germline, CDR1 is MDHEN, CDR2 SYDVKM. In nucleotides, the CDR3 is TGTGCCAGCAGCTCCTCGGACGCCCAGGAGACCCAGTACTTC. Translation: CASSSSDAQETQYF.

Ten or more counts support this clonotype. CDR3 sequence reads: CASSVEAANTGELFF. Written as DNA, the CDR3 is TGTGCCAGCAGCGTAGAGGCCGCGAACACCGGGGAGCTGTTTTTT. The genes are TRBV9 and TRBJ2-2; no reliable D call. Trimming cost V 0 bases and J 0 bases, with 6 bases left between them. Germline-derived CDR1 and CDR2 are SGDLS and YYNGEE. This CDR3 region has 15 residues.

The genes are TRBV29-1 and TRBJ2-1; 8 bases line up with TRBD2. Germline assignment: CDR1 SQVTM and CDR2 ANQGSEA. The CDR3 is made up of 14 amino acids. V lost 6 bases to trimming and J lost 6 bases; unmatched junction nucleotides: 10. Here the CDR3 reads CSVGPGLVPNEQFF. The DNA for the CDR3 is TGCAGCGTGGGTCCGGGACTAGTTCCCAATGAGCAGTTCTTC.

In its sample, this clonotype was seen a few times. The V gene is TRBV5-1, the J gene TRBJ2-1, with 7 bases that match TRBD2. Per germline, CDR1 SGHRS and CDR2 YFSETQ. Unmatched junction bases numbered 11, after V lost 4 bases and J lost 7 bases. This CDR3 has 15 amino acids. CDR3 DNA sequence: TGCGCCAGCAGCCCTCCTCGGGCGGGAGTTAATGAGCAGTTCTTC. It yields the protein CASSPPRAGVNEQFF.